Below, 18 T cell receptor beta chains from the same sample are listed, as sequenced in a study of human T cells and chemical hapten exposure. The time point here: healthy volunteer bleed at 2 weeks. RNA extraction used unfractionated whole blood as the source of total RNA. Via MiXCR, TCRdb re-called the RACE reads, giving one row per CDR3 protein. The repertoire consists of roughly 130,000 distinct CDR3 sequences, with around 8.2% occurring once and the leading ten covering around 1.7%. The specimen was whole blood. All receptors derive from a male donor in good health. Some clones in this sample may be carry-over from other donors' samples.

CDR3: CSARSGTEQETQYF. CDR3 DNA sequence: TGCAGTGCTCGATCCGGGACGGAACAAGAGACCCAGTACTTC. The chain employs TRBV20-1 and TRBJ2-5; perhaps D is TRBD1 or TRBD2 (5 bases each). Trimming removed 5 bases from V and 2 bases from J, with 15 bases in between. This CDR3 has 14 amino acids. Germline CDR1 reads DFQATT; CDR2 reads SNEGSKA (reference sequence).

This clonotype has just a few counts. The chain's CDR3 is CASGVSEAFF. The CDR3 DNA reads TGTGCCAGCGGAGTCTCTGAAGCTTTCTTT. This sequence joins TRBV7-9 and TRBJ1-1; D is unclear. CDR3 size: 10 residues. V was trimmed by 8 bases and J by 6 bases, leaving 7 bases between them. Per germline, CDR1 SEHNR and CDR2 FQNEAQ (reference sequence).

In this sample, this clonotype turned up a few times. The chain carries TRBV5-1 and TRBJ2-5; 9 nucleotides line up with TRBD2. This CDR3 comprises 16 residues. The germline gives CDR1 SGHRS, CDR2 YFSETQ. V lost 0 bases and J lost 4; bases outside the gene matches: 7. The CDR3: CASSLGGTSLPETQYF. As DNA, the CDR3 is TGCGCCAGCAGCTTGGGAGGGACTAGCCTCCCAGAGACCCAGTACTTC.

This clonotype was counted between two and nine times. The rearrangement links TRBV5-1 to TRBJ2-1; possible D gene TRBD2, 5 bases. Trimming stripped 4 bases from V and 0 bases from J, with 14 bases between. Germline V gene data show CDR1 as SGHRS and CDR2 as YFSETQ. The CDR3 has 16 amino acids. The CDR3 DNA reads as TGCGCCAGCAGCATACGGACTTCCGTCTCCTACAATGAGCAGTTCTTC. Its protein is CASSIRTSVSYNEQFF.

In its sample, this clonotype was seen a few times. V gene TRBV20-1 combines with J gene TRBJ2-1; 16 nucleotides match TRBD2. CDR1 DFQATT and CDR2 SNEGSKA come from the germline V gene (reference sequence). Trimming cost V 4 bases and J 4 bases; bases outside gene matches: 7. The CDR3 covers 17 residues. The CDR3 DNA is TGCAGTGCTACCTCCGGGACTAGCGGGGGGGATTACAATGAGCAGTTCTTC. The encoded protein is CSATSGTSGGDYNEQFF.

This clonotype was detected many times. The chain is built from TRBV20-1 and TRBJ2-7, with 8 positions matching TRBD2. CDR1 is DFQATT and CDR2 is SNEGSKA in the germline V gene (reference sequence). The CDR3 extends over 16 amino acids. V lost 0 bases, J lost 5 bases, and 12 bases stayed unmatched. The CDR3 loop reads CSARDPQREISNEQYF. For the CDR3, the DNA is TGCAGTGCTAGAGATCCCCAGCGGGAGATCTCTAACGAGCAGTACTTC.

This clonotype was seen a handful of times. The CDR3 is CASSYGTGGNQPQHF. For the CDR3, the DNA is TGTGCCAGCAGTTACGGGACGGGGGGGAATCAGCCCCAGCATTTT. This sequence joins TRBV6-5 and TRBJ1-5; tentatively, D is TRBD1 (5 bases). Germline V gene lookup returns CDR1 MNHEY and CDR2 SVGAGI. The CDR3 loop spans 15 amino acids. V was cut by 2 bases and J by 4 bases, with 12 bases left in between.

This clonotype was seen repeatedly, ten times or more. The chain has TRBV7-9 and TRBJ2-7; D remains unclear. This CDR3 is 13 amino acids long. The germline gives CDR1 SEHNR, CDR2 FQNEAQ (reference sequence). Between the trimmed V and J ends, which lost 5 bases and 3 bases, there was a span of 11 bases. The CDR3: CASSRTIYYEQYF. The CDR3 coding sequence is TGTGCCAGCAGCCGAACTATATACTACGAGCAGTACTTC.

The CDR3 region is CASSSGTGHYNEQFF. CDR3 coding DNA: TGTGCCAGCAGCTCCGGGACAGGGCACTACAATGAGCAGTTCTTC. This sequence joins TRBV12-3 or TRBV12-4 and TRBJ2-1, with 9 bases matching TRBD1. The J segment lost 3 bases and the V segment lost 6 bases, leaving 6 bases of the junction unmatched. This CDR3 spans 15 amino acids.

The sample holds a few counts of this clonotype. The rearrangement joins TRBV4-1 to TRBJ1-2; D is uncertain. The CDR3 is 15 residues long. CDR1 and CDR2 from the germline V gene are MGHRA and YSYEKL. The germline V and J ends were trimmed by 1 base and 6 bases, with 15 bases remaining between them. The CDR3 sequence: CASSQVDGETDGYTF. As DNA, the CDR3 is TGCGCCAGCAGCCAAGTTGACGGAGAGACGGATGGCTACACCTTC.

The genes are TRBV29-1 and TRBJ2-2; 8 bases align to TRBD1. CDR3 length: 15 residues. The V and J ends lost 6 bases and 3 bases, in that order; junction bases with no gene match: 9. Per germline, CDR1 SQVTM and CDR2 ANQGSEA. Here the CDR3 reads CSVILRGRDTGELFF. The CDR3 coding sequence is TGCAGCGTAATACTCAGGGGGCGAGACACCGGGGAGCTGTTTTTT.

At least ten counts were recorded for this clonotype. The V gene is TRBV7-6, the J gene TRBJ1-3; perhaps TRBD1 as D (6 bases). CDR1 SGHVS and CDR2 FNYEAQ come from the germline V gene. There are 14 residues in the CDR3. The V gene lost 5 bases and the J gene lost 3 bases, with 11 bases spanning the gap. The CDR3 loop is CASSPGDYGNTIYF. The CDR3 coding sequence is TGTGCCAGCAGCCCAGGGGATTATGGAAACACCATATATTTT.

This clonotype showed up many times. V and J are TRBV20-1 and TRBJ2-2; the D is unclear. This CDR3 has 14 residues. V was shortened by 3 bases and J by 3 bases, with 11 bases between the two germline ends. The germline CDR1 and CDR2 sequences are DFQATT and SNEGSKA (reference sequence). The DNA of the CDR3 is TGCAGTGCTAGTTCCGGGTTCCACACCGGGGAGCTGTTTTTT. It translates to CSASSGFHTGELFF.

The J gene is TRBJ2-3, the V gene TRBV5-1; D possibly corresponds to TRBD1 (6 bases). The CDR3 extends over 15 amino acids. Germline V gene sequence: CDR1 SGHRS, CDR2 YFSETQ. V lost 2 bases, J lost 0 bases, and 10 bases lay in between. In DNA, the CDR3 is TGCGCCAGCAGCTTAAAGGGGGAAAGCACAGATACGCAGTATTTT. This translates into CASSLKGESTDTQYF.

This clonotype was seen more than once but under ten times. The CDR3 here is CASSYSASPGGYTF. For the CDR3, the DNA is TGTGCCAGCAGTTACTCCGCGTCCCCAGGGGGCTACACCTTC. The chain recombines TRBV6-5 with TRBJ1-2; D possibly corresponds to TRBD1 (5 bases). Trimming stripped 0 bases from V and 8 bases from J, with 13 bases between. The CDR3 extends over 14 amino acids. Germline CDR1 is MNHEY and CDR2 is SVGAGI.

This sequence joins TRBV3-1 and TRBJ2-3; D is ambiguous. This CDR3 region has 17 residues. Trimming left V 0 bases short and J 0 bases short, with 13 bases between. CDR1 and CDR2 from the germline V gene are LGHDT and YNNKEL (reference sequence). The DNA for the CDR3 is TGTGCCAGCAGCCAAGATCGTAGGCCGTCTAGCACAGATACGCAGTATTTT. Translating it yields CASSQDRRPSSTDTQYF.

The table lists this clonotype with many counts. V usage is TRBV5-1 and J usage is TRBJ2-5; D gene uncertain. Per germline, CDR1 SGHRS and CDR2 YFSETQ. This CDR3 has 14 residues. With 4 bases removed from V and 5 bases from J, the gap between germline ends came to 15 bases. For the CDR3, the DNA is TGCGCCAGCAGCCCGATTTTGGGTTGGGAGACCCAGTACTTC. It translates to CASSPILGWETQYF.

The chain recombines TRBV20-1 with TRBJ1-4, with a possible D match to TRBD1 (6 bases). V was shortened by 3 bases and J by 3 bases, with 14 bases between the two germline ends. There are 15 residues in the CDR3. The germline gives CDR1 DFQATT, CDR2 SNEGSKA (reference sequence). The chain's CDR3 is CSASHPGAANEKLFF. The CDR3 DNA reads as TGCAGTGCTAGCCACCCGGGGGCTGCTAATGAAAAACTGTTTTTT.